This TCR beta chain was sequenced for a study of graft-versus-host responses after intestinal transplantation. In the study overall: Those transplanted obtained multivisceral, liver-intestinal, or isolated intestinal grafts. Every recipient underwent anti-thymocyte globulin induction, then tacrolimus and steroids for two to four years.

Whole-study results and caveats: Analysis identified GvH clones in recipient marrow, with some appearing first in ileum or blood.

Assay used: immunoSEQ multiplex PCR; TCRdb lists only in-frame clones, some missing. The data show approximately 100,000 clones, with over 85% seen just once and around 1.2% held by the top ten. Of note for this clone: Its target is unknown.

V was clipped by 2 bases and J by 3 bases, with 2 bases between them. Per germline, CDR1 MNHEY and CDR2 SMNVEV (reference sequence). The CDR3 extends over 13 amino acids. This specimen was unstimulated CD8+ T cells sorted from spleen or lymph node cells, taken before intestinal transplant. This chain links TRBV27 with TRBJ2-6; D remains ambiguous. The sequence was collected from a human donor who received an intestinal transplant. The CDR3 loop reads CASSLLGANVLTF. As DNA, the CDR3 is TGTGCCAGCAGTTTACTTGGGGCCAACGTCCTGACTTTC.